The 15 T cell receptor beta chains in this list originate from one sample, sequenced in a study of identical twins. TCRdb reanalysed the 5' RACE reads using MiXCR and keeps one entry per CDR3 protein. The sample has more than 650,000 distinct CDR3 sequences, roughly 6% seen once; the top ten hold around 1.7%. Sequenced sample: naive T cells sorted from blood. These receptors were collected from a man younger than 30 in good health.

The CDR3 bases are TGTGCCAGCAGTTTATATGCAGGGCCCCTCCACTTT. It codes for CASSLYAGPLHF. The V and J genes are TRBV27 and TRBJ1-6; D might be TRBD1 (5 bases). This CDR3 is built from 12 residues. The germline gives CDR1 MNHEY, CDR2 SMNVEV (reference sequence). Trimming took off 1 base at V and 13 bases at J, with 8 bases between the two ends.

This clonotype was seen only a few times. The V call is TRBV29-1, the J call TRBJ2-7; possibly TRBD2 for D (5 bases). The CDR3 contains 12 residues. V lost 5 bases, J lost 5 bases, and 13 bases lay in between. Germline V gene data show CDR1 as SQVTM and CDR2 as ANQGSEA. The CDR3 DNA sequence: TGCAGCGTTATCTCCCACGGGGACGAGCAGTACGTC. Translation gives CSVISHGDEQYV.

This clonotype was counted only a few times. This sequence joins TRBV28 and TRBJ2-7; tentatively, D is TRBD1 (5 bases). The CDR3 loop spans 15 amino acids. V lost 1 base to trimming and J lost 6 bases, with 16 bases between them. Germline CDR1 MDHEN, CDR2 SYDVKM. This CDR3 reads CASSLSTGQGPEQYF. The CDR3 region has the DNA TGTGCCAGCAGTTTATCAACAGGCCAGGGTCCCGAGCAGTACTTC.

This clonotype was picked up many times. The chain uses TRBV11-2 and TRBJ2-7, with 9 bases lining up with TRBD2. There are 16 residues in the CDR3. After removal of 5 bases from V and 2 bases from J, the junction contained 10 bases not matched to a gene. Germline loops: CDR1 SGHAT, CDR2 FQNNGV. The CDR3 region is CASSAGIAGVPYEQYF. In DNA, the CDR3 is TGTGCCAGCAGCGCCGGAATAGCGGGAGTTCCCTACGAGCAGTACTTC. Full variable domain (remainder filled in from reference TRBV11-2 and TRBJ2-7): EAGVAQSPRYKIIEKRQSVAFWCNPISGHATLYWYQQILGQGPKLLIQFQNNGVVDDSQLPKDRFSAERLKGVDSTLKIQPAKLEDSAVYLCASSAGIAGVPYEQYFGPGTRLTVT.

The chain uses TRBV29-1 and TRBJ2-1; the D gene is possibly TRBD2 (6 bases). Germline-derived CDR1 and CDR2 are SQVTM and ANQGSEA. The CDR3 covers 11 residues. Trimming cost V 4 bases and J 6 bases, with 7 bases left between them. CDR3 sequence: CSVALANEQFF. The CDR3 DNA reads TGCAGCGTTGCACTAGCCAATGAGCAGTTCTTC.

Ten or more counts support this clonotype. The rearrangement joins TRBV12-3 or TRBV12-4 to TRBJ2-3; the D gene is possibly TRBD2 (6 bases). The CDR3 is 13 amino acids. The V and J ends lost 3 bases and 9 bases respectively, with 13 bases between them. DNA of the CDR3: TGTGCCAGCAGTTTCTATACTAGCCCGACGCAGTATTTT. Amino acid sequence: CASSFYTSPTQYF.

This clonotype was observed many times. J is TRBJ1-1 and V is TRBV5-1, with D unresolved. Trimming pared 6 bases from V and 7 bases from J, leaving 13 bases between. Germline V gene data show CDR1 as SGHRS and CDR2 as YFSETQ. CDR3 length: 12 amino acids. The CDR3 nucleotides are TGCGCCAGCACGTCAGGAGGAAATGAAGCTTTCTTT. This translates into CASTSGGNEAFF.

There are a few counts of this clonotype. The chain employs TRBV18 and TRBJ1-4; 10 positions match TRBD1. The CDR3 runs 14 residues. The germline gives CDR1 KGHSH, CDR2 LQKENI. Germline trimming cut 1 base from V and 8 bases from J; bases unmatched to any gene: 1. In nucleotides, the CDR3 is TGTGCCAGCTCACCACGGACAGGGGGAGAAAAACTGTTTTTT. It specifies CASSPRTGGEKLFF.

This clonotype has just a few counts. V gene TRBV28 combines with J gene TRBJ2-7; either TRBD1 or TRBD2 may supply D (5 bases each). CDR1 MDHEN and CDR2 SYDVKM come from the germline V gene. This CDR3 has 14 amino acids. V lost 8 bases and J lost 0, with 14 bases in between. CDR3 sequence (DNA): TGTGCCAGCGGCCGGGACCTTAGCTCCTACGAGCAGTACTTC. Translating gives CASGRDLSSYEQYF.

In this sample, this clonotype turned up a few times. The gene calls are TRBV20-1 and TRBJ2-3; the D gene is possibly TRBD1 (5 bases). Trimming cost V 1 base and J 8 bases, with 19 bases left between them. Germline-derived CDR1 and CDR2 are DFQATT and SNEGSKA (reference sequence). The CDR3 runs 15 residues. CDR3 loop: CSARGRQHPVGTQYF. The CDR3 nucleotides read TGCAGTGCTAGAGGCAGACAGCATCCGGTCGGTACGCAGTATTTT.

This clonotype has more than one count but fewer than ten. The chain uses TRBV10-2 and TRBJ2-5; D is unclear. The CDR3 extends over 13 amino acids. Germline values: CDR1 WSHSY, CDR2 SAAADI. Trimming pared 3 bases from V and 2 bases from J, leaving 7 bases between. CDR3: CASSEGRQETQYF. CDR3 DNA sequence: TGCGCCAGCAGTGAAGGGCGGCAAGAGACCCAGTACTTC.

CDR3 residues: CASSLNGPGHYNEQFF. DNA for the CDR3: TGCGCCAGCAGCTTGAATGGTCCTGGACATTACAATGAGCAGTTCTTC. This chain connects TRBV5-1 to TRBJ2-1; perhaps TRBD1 as D (5 bases). The length of the CDR3 is 16 residues. Trimming shortened V by 1 base and J by 4 bases, and 15 bases separated the two germline ends. The germline CDR1 and CDR2 sequences are SGHRS and YFSETQ.

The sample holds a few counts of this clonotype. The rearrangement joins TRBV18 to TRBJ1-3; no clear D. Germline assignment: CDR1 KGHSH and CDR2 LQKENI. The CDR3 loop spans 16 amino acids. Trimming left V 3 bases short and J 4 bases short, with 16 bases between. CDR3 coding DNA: TGTGCCAGCTCACCTATGGACCGAGGAGGGGGAAACACCATATATTTT. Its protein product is CASSPMDRGGGNTIYF. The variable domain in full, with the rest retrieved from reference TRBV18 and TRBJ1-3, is NAGVMQNPRHLVRRRGQEARLRCSPMKGHSHVYWYRQLPEEGLKFMVYLQKENIIDESGMPKERFSAEFPKEGPSILRIQQVVRGDSAAYFCASSPMDRGGGNTIYFGEGSWLTVV.

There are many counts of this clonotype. CDR3 protein: CASSPNRVGNTIYF. The DNA for the CDR3 is TGTGCCAGCAGCCCGAACAGGGTTGGAAACACCATATATTTT. V and J are TRBV12-3 or TRBV12-4 and TRBJ1-3; TRBD1 might be the D (6 bases). The V and J ends lost 6 bases and 3 bases respectively, with 12 bases between them. The CDR3 has 14 residues.

CDR3: CASSHREISNSPLHF. CDR3 sequence (DNA): TGTGCCAGCAGCCACCGAGAGATCTCAAATTCACCCCTCCACTTT. The gene calls are TRBV11-2 and TRBJ1-6, with D unclear. Between the trimmed V and J ends, which lost 5 bases and 7 bases, there was a span of 15 bases. Germline V gene sequence: CDR1 SGHAT, CDR2 FQNNGV. This CDR3 region has 15 residues.